The 14 T cell receptor beta chains below were found in one sample sequenced in a study of blood T cells in healthy people across ages. A second PCR of about 7 to 11 cycles used a sample-barcoded 5' primer and a J-beta primer mix. TCRdb called the 5' RACE reads again in MiXCR, with one record for every CDR3 protein. The data hold roughly 680,000 distinct CDR3 sequences, with over 40% observed a single time. Input material: blood. The receptor set was obtained from an elderly woman in good health.

V and J are TRBV5-6 and TRBJ1-1; D perhaps matches TRBD1 (6 bases). This CDR3 has 15 residues. Germline-derived CDR1 and CDR2 are SGHDT and YYEEEE. Trimming shortened V by 1 base and J by 11 bases, and 21 bases separated the two germline ends. The CDR3 loop is CASSLKGGGPHWAFF. CDR3 DNA: TGTGCCAGCAGCTTGAAGGGAGGGGGTCCGCATTGGGCTTTCTTT.

The chain has TRBV10-3 and TRBJ1-3, with unresolved D. The CDR3 extends over 14 amino acids. Trimming took off 3 bases at V and 0 bases at J, with 6 bases between the two ends. Germline CDR1 reads ENHRY; CDR2 reads SYGVKD. The chain's CDR3 is CAISELSSGNTIYF. DNA for the CDR3: TGTGCCATCAGTGAACTGTCCTCTGGAAACACCATATATTTT.

This chain connects TRBV3-1 to TRBJ2-5; TRBD1 or TRBD2 may be the D gene (5 bases each). Matching the DNA end better, TRBJ2-7 makes the J call doubtful. CDR3 size: 16 residues. Germline CDR1 LGHDT, CDR2 YNNKEL (reference sequence). DNA of the CDR3: TGTGCCAGCAGCCAAGATCCGGGGCAGTCGTCGTACGAGCAGTACTTC. This translates into CASSQDPGQSSYEQYF.

The rearrangement joins TRBV5-6 to TRBJ2-7; 8 bases are shared with TRBD1. The CDR3 spans 20 residues. V shed 0 bases and J 7 bases; nucleotides not matched to a gene: 24. Germline CDR1 reads SGHDT; CDR2 reads YYEEEE. The CDR3 DNA reads as TGTGCCAGCAGCTTGGACAGGGGGGACTTTCTGGGACCTATGACGGGAGAGCAGTACTTC. It specifies CASSLDRGDFLGPMTGEQYF. The variable domain in full, with the rest retrieved from reference TRBV5-6 and TRBJ2-7, is DAGVTQSPTHLIKTRGQQVTLRCSPKSGHDTVSWYQQALGQGPQFIFQYYEEEERQRGNFPDRFSGHQFPNYSSELNVNALLLGDSALYLCASSLDRGDFLGPMTGEQYFGPGTRLTVT.

The gene calls are TRBV20-1 and TRBJ2-3; 7 bases line up with TRBD1. Germline CDR1 reads DFQATT; CDR2 reads SNEGSKA (reference sequence). This CDR3 region has 14 residues. With V trimmed by 2 bases and J by 0 bases, 2 bases remained unmatched. Here the CDR3 DNA reads TGCAGTGCTAGACAGGGACAGAGCACAGATACGCAGTATTTT. This codes for CSARQGQSTDTQYF.

This chain links TRBV3-1 with TRBJ2-3; 7 bases agree with TRBD2. The CDR3 runs 16 residues. Losses at the gene ends were 2 bases for V and 3 bases for J; bases not matched to a gene: 8. Germline V gives CDR1 LGHDT, CDR2 YNNKEL (reference sequence). The CDR3 here is CASSQSTSRSTDTQYF. The CDR3 DNA reads as TGTGCCAGCAGCCAATCGACTAGCCGGAGTACAGATACGCAGTATTTT.

This clonotype was counted at least ten times. The V gene is TRBV18, the J gene TRBJ2-1; tentatively, D is TRBD1 (6 bases). The CDR3 has 12 amino acids. CDR1 and CDR2 from the germline V gene are KGHSH and LQKENI. Trimming removed 6 bases from V and 7 bases from J, with 10 bases in between. CDR3 region: CASSYDRNEQFF. The CDR3 coding sequence is TGTGCCAGCTCGTATGACAGGAATGAGCAGTTCTTC.

This chain links TRBV29-1 with TRBJ2-1; 9 bases map to TRBD2. Germline CDR1 and CDR2: SQVTM and ANQGSEA. The CDR3 extends over 11 amino acids. CDR3 sequence reads: CSSGGFNEQFF. The CDR3 DNA reads TGCAGTAGCGGGGGATTCAATGAGCAGTTCTTC.

This clonotype was counted at least ten times. V is TRBV29-1 and J is TRBJ2-1; D possibly matches TRBD1 or TRBD2 (6 bases each). The CDR3 is 14 residues long. V lost 4 bases and J 3 bases, leaving 13 bases between the germline ends. The germline CDR1 and CDR2 sequences are SQVTM and ANQGSEA. Here the CDR3 reads CSVGGGGHYNEQFF. CDR3 sequence (DNA): TGCAGCGTTGGCGGAGGGGGACACTACAATGAGCAGTTCTTC.

The chain has TRBV29-1 and TRBJ1-2; 7 bases line up with TRBD1. Germline CDR1 reads SQVTM; CDR2 reads ANQGSEA. V was clipped by 5 bases and J by 3 bases; unmatched bases: 0. The CDR3 consists of 11 residues. The CDR3 reads CSVTGDYGYTF. The CDR3 DNA reads TGCAGCGTTACAGGGGACTATGGCTACACCTTC.

Notes on this clonotype: The junction differs from germline at one of its ends, possibly a read error. The rearrangement links TRBV3-1 to TRBJ2-4, with D hard to call. The end of the DNA aligns better with TRBJ2-7, so the J call may be wrong. Germline V gene data show CDR1 as LGHDT and CDR2 as YNNKEL (reference sequence). The CDR3 runs 14 residues. CDR3 nucleotides: TGTCCCAGCAGCCAAAGGGCAGTCCAGTACGAGCAGTACTTC. Its translation is CPSSQRAVQYEQYF.

This clonotype was counted a few times. At one boundary the junction diverges from the germline segment, which might be a read error. The chain recombines TRBV2 with TRBJ2-7, with 8 bases identical to TRBD1. Germline V gene data show CDR1 as SNHLY and CDR2 as FYNNEI. The CDR3 is 13 amino acids. CDR3 bases: TGTGCCAGCGGTGACAGGGGAAGCTACGAGCAGTACTTC. Its translation is CASGDRGSYEQYF.

Concerning this clonotype itself: Just one base apart from a much larger clone, this may be a read error. The rearrangement uses TRBV7-3 and TRBJ2-1; 10 bases agree with TRBD2. Germline-derived CDR1 and CDR2 are SGHTA and FQGTGA. The CDR3 consists of 16 residues. V gave up 1 base and J gave up 4 bases; unmatched junction bases: 4. The CDR3 loop is CASSLMSGGVYNEQFF. DNA for the CDR3: TGTGCCAGCAGCTTAATGAGCGGGGGGGTATACAATGAGCAGTTCTTC.

As to this clonotype: Possible read error: a much larger clone is one base away. The chain has TRBV7-2 and TRBJ2-1, with D possibly TRBD2 on 5 matching bases. The J call is uncertain, as TRBJ2-7 better fits the DNA end. CDR1 and CDR2 (germline): SGHTA, FQGNSA. The CDR3 totals 15 residues. The CDR3 sequence: CASSPGLGAHNEQYF. CDR3 nucleotide sequence: TGTGCCAGCAGCCCCGGTTTGGGAGCCCACAATGAGCAGTACTTC.